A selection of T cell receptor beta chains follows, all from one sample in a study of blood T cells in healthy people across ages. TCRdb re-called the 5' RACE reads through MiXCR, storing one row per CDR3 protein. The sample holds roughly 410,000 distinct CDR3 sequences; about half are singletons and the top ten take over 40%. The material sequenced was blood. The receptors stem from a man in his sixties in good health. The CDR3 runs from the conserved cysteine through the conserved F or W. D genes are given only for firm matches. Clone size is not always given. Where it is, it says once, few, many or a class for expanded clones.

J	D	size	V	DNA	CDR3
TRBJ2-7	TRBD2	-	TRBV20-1	TGCAGTGCTAGAGATCGGGGAACTAGCGGCTCCTACGAGCAGTACTTC	CSARDRGTSGSYEQYF
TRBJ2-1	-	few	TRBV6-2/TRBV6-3	TGTGCCAGCAGTCCCCCCCAGGGTCCTTCCTACAATGAGCAGTTCTTC	CASSPPQGPSYNEQFF
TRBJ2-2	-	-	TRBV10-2	TGCGCCAGCAGTGAGACCGGAGCGAGGTCCCGGGAGCTGTTTTTT	CASSETGARSRELFF
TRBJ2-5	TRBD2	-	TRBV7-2	TGTGCCAGCAGCTCCCGACTAAGCGTGAGAACAGCGGGGGAGACCCAGTACTTC	CASSSRLSVRTAGETQYF
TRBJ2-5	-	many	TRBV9	TGTGCCAGCAGCCCCGGGACTTTCCAAGAGACCCAGTACTTC	CASSPGTFQETQYF
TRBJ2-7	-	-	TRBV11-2	TGTGCCAGCAGCCAAGAAGGGGCCCGGAGAACCTACGAGCAGTACTTC	CASSQEGARRTYEQYF
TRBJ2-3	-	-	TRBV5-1	TGCGCCAGCAGCCAGGGGTCCAGGGCGGTAGTAACAGATACGCAGTATTTT	CASSQGSRAVVTDTQYF
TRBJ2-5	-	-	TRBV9	TGTGCCAGCAGCCCCCCCAGCGGACTTATGGGGGCGACCCAGTACTTC	CASSPPSGLMGATQYF
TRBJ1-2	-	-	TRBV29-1	TGCAGCGCCGGCGGACATTCGGATAACTATGGCTACACCTTC	CSAGGHSDNYGYTF
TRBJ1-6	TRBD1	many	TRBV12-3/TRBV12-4	TGTGCCAGCAGTCCCGGACAGGGGCGAAATTCACCCCTCCACTTT	CASSPGQGRNSPLHF
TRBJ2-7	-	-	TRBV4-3	TGCGCCAGCAGCCAACAAGCGAGAAACTCCTACGAGCAGTACTTC	CASSQQARNSYEQYF
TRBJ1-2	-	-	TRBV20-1	TGCAGTGCTTTGGACAAGTTGCCAGGAAATGGCTACACCTTC	CSALDKLPGNGYTF
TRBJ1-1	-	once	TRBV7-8	TGTGCCAGCAGCAGCACAGTTTCCACTGAAGCTTTCTTT	CASSSTVSTEAFF
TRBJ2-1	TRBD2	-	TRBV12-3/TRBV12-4	TGTGCCAGCAGTTGGGGGGGGAATGAGCAGTTCTTC	CASSWGGNEQFF
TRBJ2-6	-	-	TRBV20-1	TGCAGTGCTAGAGTGAGGAACAGGGAGAGCTCTGGGGCCAACGTCCTGACTTTC	CSARVRNRESSGANVLTF
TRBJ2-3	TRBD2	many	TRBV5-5	TGTGCCAGCAGTCCTCACGGGACTAGCGGCACAGATACGCAGTATTTT	CASSPHGTSGTDTQYF
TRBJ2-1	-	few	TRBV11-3	TGTGCCAGCAGCAAAAGCTCCTACAATGAGCAGTTCTTC	CASSKSSYNEQFF
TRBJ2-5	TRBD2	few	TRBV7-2	TGTGCCAGCAGCTTAGCGCACGGCGGGAGTGGAGAGACCCAGTACTTC	CASSLAHGGSGETQYF
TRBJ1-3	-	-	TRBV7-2	TGTGCCAGCAGCTTAGAAGGAGGACACTTCCCCGGAAACACCATATATTTT	CASSLEGGHFPGNTIYF
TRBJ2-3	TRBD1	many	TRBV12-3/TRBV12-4	TGTGCCAGCAGTTTAGATTCCTGGGACAGGAAATCAGATACGCAGTATTTT	CASSLDSWDRKSDTQYF
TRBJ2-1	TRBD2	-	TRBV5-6	TGTGCCAGCAGCCCCGGGACTAGCGGGCCCCGGCTAGGGGATGAGCAGTTCTTC	CASSPGTSGPRLGDEQFF
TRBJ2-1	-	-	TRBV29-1	TGCAGCGTTGAACAACAGGGTGAGCAGTTCTTC	CSVEQQGEQFF
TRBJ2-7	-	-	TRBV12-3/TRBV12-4	TGTGCCAGCAGTTCAACCAGAGTGGGAGCCTACGAGCAGTACTTC	CASSSTRVGAYEQYF
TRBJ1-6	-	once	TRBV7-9	TGTGCCAGCAGCTTCCCCGGTTCACCCCTCCACTTT	CASSFPGSPLHF
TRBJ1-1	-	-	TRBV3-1	TGTGCCAGCAGCCAGGGACACCAGAACACTGAAGCTTTCTTT	CASSQGHQNTEAFF
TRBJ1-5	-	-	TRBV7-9	TGTGCCAGCAGCTTCGGGTCCATTCAGCCCCAGCATTTT	CASSFGSIQPQHF
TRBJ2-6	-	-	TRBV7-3	TGTGCCAGCAGCTCGGGGCTATCCCCTGGGACCAACGTCCTGACTTTC	CASSSGLSPGTNVLTF
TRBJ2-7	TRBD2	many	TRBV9	TGTGCCAGCAGCGCCGGACTAGCAGAAACCTACGAGCAGTACTTC	CASSAGLAETYEQYF
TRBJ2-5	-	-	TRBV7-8	TGTGCCACCCACGGGCTAGCTCAGGAGACCCAGTACTTC	CATHGLAQETQYF
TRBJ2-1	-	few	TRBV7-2	TGTGCCAGCAGCTTAGTCCCCGGGGTAGGGACCTCCTACAATGAGCAGTTCTTC	CASSLVPGVGTSYNEQFF
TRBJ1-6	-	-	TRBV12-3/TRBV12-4	TGTGCCAGCAGGCCTGGACACAACTATAATTCACCCCTCCACTTT	CASRPGHNYNSPLHF
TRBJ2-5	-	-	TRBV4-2	TGTGCCAGCAGCCAGGTCAACAATGAGCAGTACTTC	CASSQVNNEQYF
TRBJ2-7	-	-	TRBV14	TGTGCCAGCAGCCAAGGCCGTGGCGGCGGCTACTCCTACGAGCAGTACTTC	CASSQGRGGGYSYEQYF
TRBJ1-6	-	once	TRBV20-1	TGCAGTGCTTTCCCTACAGGGTACTATAATTCACCCCTCCACTTT	CSAFPTGYYNSPLHF
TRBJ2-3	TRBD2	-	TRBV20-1	TGCAGTGCTAGCCAGACTAGCGGGAACACAGATACGCAGTATTTT	CSASQTSGNTDTQYF
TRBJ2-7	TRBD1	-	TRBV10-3	TGTGCCATCAGTGATTCTATCGGACAGGGAGTCCCCTACGAGCAGTACTTC	CAISDSIGQGVPYEQYF
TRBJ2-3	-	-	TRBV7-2	TGTGCCAGCAGCTTGTACTTCGGGGATACGCAGTATTTT	CASSLYFGDTQYF
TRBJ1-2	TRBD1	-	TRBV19	TGTGCCAGTACCGCCGGACAGGGGGTTATCTATGGCTACACCTTC	CASTAGQGVIYGYTF
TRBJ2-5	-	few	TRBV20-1	TGCAGTGCCACCGATAAGTACCAAGAGACCCAGTACTTC	CSATDKYQETQYF
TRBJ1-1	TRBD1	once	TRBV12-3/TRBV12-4	TGTGCCAGCACCTCCTTACAGGGGAGTGAAGCTTTCTTT	CASTSLQGSEAFF
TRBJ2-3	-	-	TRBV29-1	TGCAGCGTGATGACCCAAAGGCTCACAGATACGCAGTATTTT	CSVMTQRLTDTQYF
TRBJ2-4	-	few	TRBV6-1	TGTGCCAGCAGTGAAGCGCATGGGCAAAACATTCAGTACTTC	CASSEAHGQNIQYF
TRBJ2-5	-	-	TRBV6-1	TGTGCCAGCAGGTGGGGGCAAGAGACCCAGTACTTC	CASRWGQETQYF
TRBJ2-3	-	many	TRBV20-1	TGCAGTGCTGCCGGGACCCTTATTAGCACAGATACGCAGTATTTT	CSAAGTLISTDTQYF